This entry describes one T cell receptor (beta chain). The CDR3 loop spans 16 amino acids. Germline CDR1 MNHEY, CDR2 SVGEGT. V dropped 0 bases and J dropped 0 bases, with 12 bases sitting between them. TCRdb reanalysed the 5' RACE reads using MiXCR and keeps one entry per CDR3 protein. The table includes a few hundred thousand distinct CDR3 sequences, 25% to 30% detected once. The entry originates in a study of T-cell memory formation after mild COVID-19. Overall study context: TCR clusters mostly belonged to single donors.

Sequenced material: PBMCs or a T cell subset sorted from them (not recorded which). This receptor was taken from an adult woman who had mild COVID-19 (a few samples of this study predate the infection). Cell type and time point are not known. The V call is TRBV6-2 or TRBV6-3, the J call TRBJ2-7, with D possibly TRBD1 on 6 matching bases. The CDR3 is CASSYSDGTPSYEQYF. Here the CDR3 DNA reads TGTGCCAGCAGTTACTCAGACGGGACACCCTCCTACGAGCAGTACTTC.